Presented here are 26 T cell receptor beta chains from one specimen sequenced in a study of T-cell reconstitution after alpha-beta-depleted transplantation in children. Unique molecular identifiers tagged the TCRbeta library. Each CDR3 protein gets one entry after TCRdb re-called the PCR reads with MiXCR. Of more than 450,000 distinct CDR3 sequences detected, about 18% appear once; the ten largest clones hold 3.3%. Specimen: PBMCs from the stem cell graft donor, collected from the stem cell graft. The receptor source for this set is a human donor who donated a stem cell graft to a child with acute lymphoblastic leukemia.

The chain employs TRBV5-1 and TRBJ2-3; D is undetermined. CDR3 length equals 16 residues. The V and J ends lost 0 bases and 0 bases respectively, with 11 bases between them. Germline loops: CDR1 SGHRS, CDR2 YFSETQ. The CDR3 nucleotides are TGCGCCAGCAGCTTGGACCGGGCCGTAAGCACAGATACGCAGTATTTT. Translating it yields CASSLDRAVSTDTQYF.

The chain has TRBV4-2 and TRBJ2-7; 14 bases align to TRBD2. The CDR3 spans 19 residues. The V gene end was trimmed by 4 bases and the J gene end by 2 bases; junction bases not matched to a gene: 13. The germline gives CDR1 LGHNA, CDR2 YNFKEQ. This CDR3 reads CASSLRLAGGPGITYEQYF. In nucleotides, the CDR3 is TGTGCCAGCAGCCTCCGACTAGCGGGAGGGCCGGGGATTACCTACGAGCAGTACTTC.

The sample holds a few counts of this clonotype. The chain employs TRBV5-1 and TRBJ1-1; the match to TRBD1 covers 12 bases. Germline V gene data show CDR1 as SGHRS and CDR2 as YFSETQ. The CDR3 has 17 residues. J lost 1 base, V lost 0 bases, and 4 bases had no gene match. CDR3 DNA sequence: TGCGCCAGCAGCTTGGTACGGGACAGGGGGCGGAACACTGAAGCTTTCTTT. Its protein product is CASSLVRDRGRNTEAFF. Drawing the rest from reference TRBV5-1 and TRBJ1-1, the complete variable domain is KAGVTQTPRYLIKTRGQQVTLSCSPISGHRSVSWYQQTPGQGLQFLFEYFSETQRNKGNFPGRFSGRQFSNSRSEMNVSTLELGDSALYLCASSLVRDRGRNTEAFFGQGTRLTVV.

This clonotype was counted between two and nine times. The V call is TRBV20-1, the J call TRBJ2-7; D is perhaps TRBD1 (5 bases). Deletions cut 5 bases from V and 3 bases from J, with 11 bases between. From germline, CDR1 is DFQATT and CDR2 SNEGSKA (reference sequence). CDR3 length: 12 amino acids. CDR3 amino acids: CSASDKLYEQYF. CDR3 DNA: TGCAGTGCTTCGGACAAGCTCTACGAGCAGTACTTC.

The CDR3 DNA reads as TGTGCCAGCAGTTCTGGACAGGGGGCTTACCTTAACACTGAAGCTTTCTTT. Amino acid sequence: CASSSGQGAYLNTEAFF. The V and J genes are TRBV27 and TRBJ1-1; 11 bases are a match to TRBD1. Losses at the gene ends were 4 bases for V and 2 bases for J; bases not matched to a gene: 9. The V gene's germline CDR1 is MNHEY and CDR2 SMNVEV (reference sequence). The CDR3 length is 17 residues.

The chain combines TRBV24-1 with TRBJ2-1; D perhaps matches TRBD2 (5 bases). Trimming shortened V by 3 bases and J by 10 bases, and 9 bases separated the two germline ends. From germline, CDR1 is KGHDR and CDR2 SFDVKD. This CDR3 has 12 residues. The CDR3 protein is CATSDPPGEQFF. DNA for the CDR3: TGTGCCACCAGTGATCCGCCGGGGGAGCAGTTCTTC.

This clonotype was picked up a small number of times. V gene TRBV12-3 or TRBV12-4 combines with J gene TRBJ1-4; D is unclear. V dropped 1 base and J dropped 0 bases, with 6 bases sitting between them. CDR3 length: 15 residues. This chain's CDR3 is CASSLGTTTNEKLFF. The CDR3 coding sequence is TGTGCCAGCAGTTTAGGGACCACAACTAATGAAAAACTGTTTTTT.

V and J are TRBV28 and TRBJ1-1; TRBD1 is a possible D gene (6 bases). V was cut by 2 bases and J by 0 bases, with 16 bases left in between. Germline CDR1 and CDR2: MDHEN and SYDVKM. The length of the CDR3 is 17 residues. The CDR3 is CASSLVSTGIMNTEAFF. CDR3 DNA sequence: TGTGCCAGCAGTTTAGTTTCTACAGGGATCATGAACACTGAAGCTTTCTTT.

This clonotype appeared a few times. CDR3 in amino acids: CASSDPREQPQHF. The DNA of the CDR3 is TGTGCCAGCAGTGATCCAAGGGAGCAGCCCCAGCATTTT. The chain couples TRBV2 to TRBJ1-5; D is unresolved. Germline V lookup: CDR1 SNHLY, CDR2 FYNNEI. The length of the CDR3 is 13 residues. Between the trimmed V and J ends, which lost 3 bases and 7 bases, there was a span of 10 bases.

CDR3 nucleotide sequence: TGTGCCTGCTGTCCCCGATTAAGGGGTCTACCGAACACCGGGGAGCTGTTTTTT. It is translated as CACCPRLRGLPNTGELFF. This chain joins TRBV6-4 and TRBJ2-2; a possible D gene is TRBD1 (5 bases). Germline-derived CDR1 and CDR2 are MRHNA and SNTAGT. There are 18 residues in the CDR3. V was trimmed by 11 bases and J by 0 bases, leaving 25 bases between them.

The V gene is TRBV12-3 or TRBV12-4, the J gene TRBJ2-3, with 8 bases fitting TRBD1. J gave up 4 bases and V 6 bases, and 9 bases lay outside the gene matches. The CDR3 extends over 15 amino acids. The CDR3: CASSRGQGEADTQYF. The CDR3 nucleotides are TGTGCCAGCAGCCGTGGACAGGGTGAGGCAGATACGCAGTATTTT.

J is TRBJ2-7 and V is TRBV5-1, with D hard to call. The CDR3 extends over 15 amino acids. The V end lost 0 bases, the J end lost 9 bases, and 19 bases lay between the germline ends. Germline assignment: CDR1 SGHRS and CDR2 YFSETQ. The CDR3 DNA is TGCGCCAGCAGCTTGGATCCCCCAACCTACGAACGGCAGTACTTC. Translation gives CASSLDPPTYERQYF.

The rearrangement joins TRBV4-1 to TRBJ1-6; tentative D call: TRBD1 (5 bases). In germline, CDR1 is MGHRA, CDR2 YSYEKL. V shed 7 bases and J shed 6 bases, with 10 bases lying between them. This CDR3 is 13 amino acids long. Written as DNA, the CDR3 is TGCGCCAGCACCCGACAGCCTAATTCACCCCTCCACTTT. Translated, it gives CASTRQPNSPLHF.

The CDR3: CASSLEQPNTEAFF. Written as DNA, the CDR3 is TGCGCCAGCAGCTTAGAACAGCCCAACACTGAAGCTTTCTTT. The chain combines TRBV5-1 with TRBJ1-1; D gene uncertain. Trimming stripped 2 bases from V and 2 bases from J, with 10 bases between. CDR3 length: 14 residues. Germline V CDR1 and CDR2: SGHRS, YFSETQ.

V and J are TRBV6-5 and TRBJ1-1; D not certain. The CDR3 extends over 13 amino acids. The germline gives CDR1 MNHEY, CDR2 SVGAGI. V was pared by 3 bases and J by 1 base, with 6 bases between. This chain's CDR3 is CASSYVENTEAFF. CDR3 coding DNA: TGTGCCAGCAGTTATGTAGAGAACACTGAAGCTTTCTTT.

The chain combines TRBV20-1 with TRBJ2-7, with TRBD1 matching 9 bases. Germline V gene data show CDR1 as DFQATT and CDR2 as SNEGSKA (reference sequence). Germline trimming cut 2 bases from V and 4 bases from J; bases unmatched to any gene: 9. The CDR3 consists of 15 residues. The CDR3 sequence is CSARRTGTGLYEQYF. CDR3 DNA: TGCAGTGCTAGACGTACCGGGACAGGGCTTTACGAGCAGTACTTC.

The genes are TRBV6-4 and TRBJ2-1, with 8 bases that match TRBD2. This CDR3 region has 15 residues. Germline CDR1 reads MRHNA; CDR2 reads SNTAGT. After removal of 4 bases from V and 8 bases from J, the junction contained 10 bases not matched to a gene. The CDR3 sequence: CASSVGAGVGDEQFF. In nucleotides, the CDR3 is TGTGCCAGCAGTGTGGGAGCGGGAGTTGGGGATGAGCAGTTCTTC.

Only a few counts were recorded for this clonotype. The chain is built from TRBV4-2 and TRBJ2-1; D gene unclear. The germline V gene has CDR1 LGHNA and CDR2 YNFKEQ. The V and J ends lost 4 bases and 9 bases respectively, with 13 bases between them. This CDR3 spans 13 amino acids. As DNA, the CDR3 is TGTGCCAGCAGCCTCAAGCTGGACGGTGAGCAGTTCTTC. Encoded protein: CASSLKLDGEQFF.

The CDR3 here is CASSPLGHGYGYTF. DNA of the CDR3: TGTGCCAGCAGTCCGCTAGGGCACGGGTATGGCTACACCTTC. V usage is TRBV27 and J usage is TRBJ1-2, with D unclear. Germline V gives CDR1 MNHEY, CDR2 SMNVEV (reference sequence). V was trimmed by 5 bases and J by 5 bases, leaving 15 bases between them. This CDR3 has 14 residues.

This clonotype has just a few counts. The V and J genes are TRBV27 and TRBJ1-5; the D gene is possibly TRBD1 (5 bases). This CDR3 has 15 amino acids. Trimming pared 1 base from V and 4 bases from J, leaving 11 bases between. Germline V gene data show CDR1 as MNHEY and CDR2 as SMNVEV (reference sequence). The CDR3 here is CASSLWLGGNQPQHF. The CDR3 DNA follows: TGTGCCAGCAGTTTATGGCTTGGGGGAAATCAGCCCCAGCATTTT.

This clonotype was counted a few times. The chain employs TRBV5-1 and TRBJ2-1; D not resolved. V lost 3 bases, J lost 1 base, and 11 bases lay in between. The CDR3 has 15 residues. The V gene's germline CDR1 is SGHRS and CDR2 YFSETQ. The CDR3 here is CASSSRPGSYNEQFF. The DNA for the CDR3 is TGCGCCAGCAGCTCACGGCCCGGTTCCTACAATGAGCAGTTCTTC.

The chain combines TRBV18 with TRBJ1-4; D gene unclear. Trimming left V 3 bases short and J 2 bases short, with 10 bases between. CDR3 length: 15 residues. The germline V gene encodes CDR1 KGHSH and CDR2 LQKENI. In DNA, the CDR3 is TGTGCCAGCTCACCGTCGGTACAGACTAATGAAAAACTGTTTTTT. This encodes CASSPSVQTNEKLFF.

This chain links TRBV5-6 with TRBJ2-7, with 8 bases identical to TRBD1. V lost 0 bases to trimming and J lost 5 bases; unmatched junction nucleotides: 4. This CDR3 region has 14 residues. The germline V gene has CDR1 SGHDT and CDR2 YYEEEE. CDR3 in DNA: TGTGCCAGCAGCTTGGGGACAGGGACGGACGAGCAGTACTTC. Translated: CASSLGTGTDEQYF.

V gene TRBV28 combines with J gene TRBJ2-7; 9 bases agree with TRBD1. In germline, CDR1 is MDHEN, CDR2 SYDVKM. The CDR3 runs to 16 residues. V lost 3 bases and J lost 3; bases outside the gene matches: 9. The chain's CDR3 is CASSLVPGTGSYEQYF. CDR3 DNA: TGTGCCAGCAGTTTGGTACCCGGGACAGGGAGCTACGAGCAGTACTTC.

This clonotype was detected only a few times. CDR3: CSVAPRGRQGAKGTEAFF. DNA for the CDR3: TGCAGCGTAGCCCCGCGTGGAAGACAGGGGGCGAAGGGAACTGAAGCTTTCTTT. This chain uses TRBV29-1 with TRBJ1-1, with 10 bases fitting TRBD1. The CDR3 runs 18 residues. Germline-derived CDR1 and CDR2 are SQVTM and ANQGSEA. Trimming took 6 bases from V and 5 from J; bases not matched to a gene: 21.

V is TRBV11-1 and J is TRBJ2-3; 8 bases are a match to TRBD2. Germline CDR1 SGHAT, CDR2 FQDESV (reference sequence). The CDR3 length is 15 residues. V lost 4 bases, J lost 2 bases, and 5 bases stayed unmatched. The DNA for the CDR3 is TGTGCCAGCAGCTCGTATAGCGGGGACACAGATACGCAGTATTTT. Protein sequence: CASSSYSGDTDTQYF. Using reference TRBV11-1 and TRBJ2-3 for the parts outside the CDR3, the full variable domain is EAEVAQSPRYKITEKSQAVAFWCDPISGHATLYWYRQILGQGPELLVQFQDESVVDDSQLPKDRFSAERLKGVDSTLKIQPAELGDSAMYLCASSSYSGDTDTQYFGPGTRLTVL.